Listed below are T cell receptor beta chains from one sample, sequenced in a study of blood T cells in healthy people across ages. In TCRdb, the 5' RACE reads were re-called with MiXCR into one record per CDR3 protein. Of hundreds of thousands of distinct CDR3 sequences in the sample, more than 25% were seen once. Source material: blood. The origin of the receptors is a woman over 75 in good health. Each CDR3 is given with its conserved first and last residue. Fields, in order: D gene, V gene, J gene, clone size, CDR3 protein, CDR3 DNA. D genes are given only for firm matches. A row's size may be missing; if present it is once, few, many or a size class.

d_gene: TRBD2
v_gene: TRBV5-4
j_gene: TRBJ2-2
abundance: few
CDR3aa: CASSLAVRLAENTGELFF
CDR3nt: TGTGCCAGCAGCTTGGCCGTTCGGCTAGCGGAGAACACCGGGGAGCTGTTTTTT

d_gene: .
v_gene: TRBV20-1
j_gene: TRBJ2-5
abundance: many
CDR3aa: CSARTGEQYF
CDR3nt: TGCAGTGCTAGAACTGGGGAGCAGTACTTC

d_gene: .
v_gene: TRBV7-2
j_gene: TRBJ2-2
abundance: .
CDR3aa: CASSLLGAYTGELFF
CDR3nt: TGTGCCAGCAGCTTACTGGGGGCTTACACCGGGGAGCTGTTTTTT

d_gene: .
v_gene: TRBV27
j_gene: TRBJ2-2
abundance: few
CDR3aa: CASSQGRNTGELFF
CDR3nt: TGTGCCAGCAGCCAGGGGAGGAACACCGGGGAGCTGTTTTTT

d_gene: .
v_gene: TRBV11-2
j_gene: TRBJ2-1
abundance: .
CDR3aa: CASSLAGLDDEQFF
CDR3nt: TGTGCCAGCAGCTTAGCCGGGCTCGACGATGAGCAGTTCTTC

d_gene: .
v_gene: TRBV20-1
j_gene: TRBJ1-5
abundance: many
CDR3aa: CSAMTVLDSNQPQHF
CDR3nt: TGCAGTGCCATGACAGTACTTGATAGCAATCAGCCCCAGCATTTT

d_gene: .
v_gene: TRBV12-3/TRBV12-4
j_gene: TRBJ2-1
abundance: many
CDR3aa: CASSLPPRNYEQFF
CDR3nt: TGTGCCAGCAGTTTACCACCTAGGAACTATGAGCAGTTCTTC

d_gene: .
v_gene: TRBV12-3/TRBV12-4
j_gene: TRBJ2-3
abundance: .
CDR3aa: CASRPTADMQYF
CDR3nt: TGTGCCAGCAGACCGACGGCAGATATGCAGTATTTT

d_gene: .
v_gene: TRBV5-6
j_gene: TRBJ2-2
abundance: .
CDR3aa: CASARRVDTGELFF
CDR3nt: TGTGCCAGCGCTAGAAGGGTGGATACCGGGGAGCTGTTTTTT

d_gene: .
v_gene: TRBV6-2/TRBV6-3
j_gene: TRBJ2-5
abundance: many
CDR3aa: CATASALKRPQYF
CDR3nt: TGTGCCACAGCTAGCGCATTAAAGAGACCCCAGTACTTC

d_gene: TRBD1
v_gene: TRBV7-7
j_gene: TRBJ2-3
abundance: many
CDR3aa: CASSPSGTGLTDTQYF
CDR3nt: TGTGCTAGCAGCCCCTCCGGGACAGGGTTAACAGATACGCAGTATTTT

d_gene: .
v_gene: TRBV20-1
j_gene: TRBJ2-1
abundance: few
CDR3aa: CSARPDNEQFF
CDR3nt: TGCAGTGCTCGACCTGACAATGAGCAGTTCTTC

d_gene: .
v_gene: TRBV7-2
j_gene: TRBJ2-3
abundance: many
CDR3aa: CASSLGGDRRDTQYF
CDR3nt: TGTGCCAGCAGCTTAGGCGGGGACAGACGAGATACGCAGTATTTT

d_gene: .
v_gene: TRBV7-2
j_gene: TRBJ1-4
abundance: many
CDR3aa: CASSFLLREKLFF
CDR3nt: TGTGCCAGCAGCTTTCTACTTAGGGAAAAACTGTTTTTT

d_gene: TRBD2
v_gene: TRBV10-3
j_gene: TRBJ2-5
abundance: many
CDR3aa: CAIRGGLQETQYF
CDR3nt: TGTGCCATCAGGGGGGGACTACAAGAGACCCAGTACTTC

d_gene: TRBD1
v_gene: TRBV7-2
j_gene: TRBJ1-2
abundance: many
CDR3aa: CASSLAGTGGIANYGYTF
CDR3nt: TGTGCCAGCAGCTTAGCGGGGACAGGGGGTATAGCTAACTATGGCTACACCTTC

d_gene: TRBD1
v_gene: TRBV10-3
j_gene: TRBJ1-4
abundance: .
CDR3aa: CAISDTGGEKLFF
CDR3nt: TGTGCCATCAGCGATACAGGGGGCGAAAAACTGTTTTTT

d_gene: .
v_gene: TRBV5-1
j_gene: TRBJ2-3
abundance: few
CDR3aa: CASSLGGRDTDTQYF
CDR3nt: TGCGCCAGCAGCTTGGGGGGACGAGACACAGATACGCAGTATTTT

d_gene: .
v_gene: TRBV7-9
j_gene: TRBJ2-5
abundance: many
CDR3aa: CASSTLGTGRETQYF
CDR3nt: TGTGCCAGCAGCACCCTGGGCACAGGGAGGGAGACCCAGTACTTC

d_gene: .
v_gene: TRBV5-5
j_gene: TRBJ1-3
abundance: once
CDR3aa: CASSLALNVPGSSIYF
CDR3nt: TGTGCCAGCAGCTTGGCCTTGAACGTCCCCGGCTCATCCATATATTTT

d_gene: .
v_gene: TRBV3-1
j_gene: TRBJ2-3
abundance: many
CDR3aa: CASSQTDTDTQYF
CDR3nt: TGTGCCAGCAGCCAGACGGACACAGATACGCAGTATTTT

d_gene: .
v_gene: TRBV15
j_gene: TRBJ2-1
abundance: many
CDR3aa: CATSSIYEQFF
CDR3nt: TGTGCCACCAGCAGCATTTATGAGCAGTTCTTC

d_gene: TRBD2
v_gene: TRBV3-1
j_gene: TRBJ2-5
abundance: many
CDR3aa: CASSFERGGETQYF
CDR3nt: TGTGCCAGCAGCTTCGAGCGGGGGGGAGAGACCCAGTACTTC

d_gene: .
v_gene: TRBV5-6
j_gene: TRBJ1-3
abundance: .
CDR3aa: CASSWLTTGNTIYF
CDR3nt: TGTGCCAGCAGCTGGCTGACAACTGGAAACACCATATATTTT

d_gene: TRBD2
v_gene: TRBV29-1
j_gene: TRBJ2-7
abundance: many
CDR3aa: CSVSSGGASGEQYF
CDR3nt: TGCAGCGTCTCTAGCGGGGGAGCGAGTGGGGAGCAGTACTTC

d_gene: .
v_gene: TRBV12-3/TRBV12-4
j_gene: TRBJ1-5
abundance: .
CDR3aa: CASSLGGRYSNQPQHF
CDR3nt: TGTGCCAGCAGTTTGGGGGGCCGGTATAGCAATCAGCCCCAGCATTTT

d_gene: TRBD2
v_gene: TRBV2
j_gene: TRBJ2-7
abundance: many
CDR3aa: CASKRTSGGENYEQYF
CDR3nt: TGTGCCAGCAAGAGGACTAGCGGGGGGGAAAACTACGAGCAGTACTTC

d_gene: .
v_gene: TRBV6-2/TRBV6-3
j_gene: TRBJ2-4
abundance: many
CDR3aa: CASSYGAKNIQYF
CDR3nt: TGTGCCAGCAGTTACGGAGCCAAAAACATTCAGTACTTC

d_gene: .
v_gene: TRBV6-6
j_gene: TRBJ1-1
abundance: .
CDR3aa: CASSYDGLNTEAFF
CDR3nt: TGTGCCAGCAGTTACGACGGCCTGAACACTGAAGCTTTCTTT

d_gene: .
v_gene: TRBV15
j_gene: TRBJ1-1
abundance: few
CDR3aa: CATSRLQGNAFF
CDR3nt: TGTGCCACCAGCAGATTACAGGGTAACGCTTTCTTT

d_gene: TRBD1
v_gene: TRBV20-1
j_gene: TRBJ2-5
abundance: many
CDR3aa: CSARTGAGETQYF
CDR3nt: TGCAGTGCTAGGACAGGGGCAGGAGAGACCCAGTACTTC

d_gene: .
v_gene: TRBV6-5
j_gene: TRBJ1-6
abundance: .
CDR3aa: CASRPAGRGNSPLHF
CDR3nt: TGTGCCAGCAGGCCAGCCGGGAGAGGAAATTCACCCCTCCACTTT

d_gene: .
v_gene: TRBV3-1
j_gene: TRBJ1-4
abundance: .
CDR3aa: CASSQGEGANEKLFF
CDR3nt: TGTGCCAGCAGCCAAGGGGAGGGGGCTAATGAAAAACTGTTTTTT

d_gene: TRBD1
v_gene: TRBV7-2
j_gene: TRBJ2-7
abundance: many
CDR3aa: CASSLGQTGTYEQYF
CDR3nt: TGTGCCAGCAGCTTAGGGCAGACAGGGACCTACGAGCAGTACTTC

d_gene: TRBD1
v_gene: TRBV6-5
j_gene: TRBJ2-3
abundance: many
CDR3aa: CASSYFGQGTTTDTQYF
CDR3nt: TGTGCCAGCAGTTACTTCGGACAGGGGACTACCACAGATACGCAGTATTTT

d_gene: .
v_gene: TRBV5-6
j_gene: TRBJ1-2
abundance: few
CDR3aa: CASSLGQVDYGYTF
CDR3nt: TGTGCCAGCAGCTTGGGGCAGGTGGACTATGGCTACACCTTC

d_gene: .
v_gene: TRBV11-2
j_gene: TRBJ2-5
abundance: many
CDR3aa: CASTPQETQYF
CDR3nt: TGTGCCAGCACCCCTCAAGAGACCCAGTACTTC

d_gene: .
v_gene: TRBV15
j_gene: TRBJ2-5
abundance: many
CDR3aa: CATSRGELGNQETQYF
CDR3nt: TGTGCCACCAGCAGAGGGGAACTAGGGAACCAAGAGACCCAGTACTTC

d_gene: TRBD1
v_gene: TRBV20-1
j_gene: TRBJ1-1
abundance: .
CDR3aa: CSAERRTGGSAAFF
CDR3nt: TGCAGTGCAGAAAGAAGGACAGGGGGCTCAGCGGCTTTCTTT

d_gene: .
v_gene: TRBV7-2
j_gene: TRBJ1-4
abundance: .
CDR3aa: CASSQRPGAPDEKLFF
CDR3nt: TGTGCCAGCAGCCAGAGACCGGGGGCGCCCGATGAAAAACTGTTTTTT

d_gene: TRBD2
v_gene: TRBV24-1
j_gene: TRBJ2-3
abundance: many
CDR3aa: CATSDTGLARQYF
CDR3nt: TGTGCCACCAGTGACACAGGACTAGCGAGGCAGTATTTT

d_gene: TRBD1
v_gene: TRBV20-1
j_gene: TRBJ2-2
abundance: few
CDR3aa: CSATPGTGSSRGTTGELFF
CDR3nt: TGCAGTGCTACACCCGGGACAGGATCTTCGAGGGGGACCACCGGGGAGCTGTTTTTT

d_gene: TRBD1
v_gene: TRBV7-9
j_gene: TRBJ2-5
abundance: few
CDR3aa: CASSADRGIETQYF
CDR3nt: TGTGCCAGCAGCGCCGACAGGGGGATAGAGACCCAGTACTTC

d_gene: .
v_gene: TRBV12-3/TRBV12-4
j_gene: TRBJ1-2
abundance: many
CDR3aa: CASSLAQGSNYGYTF
CDR3nt: TGTGCCAGCAGTTTAGCGCAGGGCAGTAACTATGGCTACACCTTC

d_gene: .
v_gene: TRBV11-3
j_gene: TRBJ2-5
abundance: .
CDR3aa: CASSHEAGWQETQYF
CDR3nt: TGTGCCAGCAGCCATGAGGCTGGATGGCAAGAGACCCAGTACTTC

d_gene: .
v_gene: TRBV6-1
j_gene: TRBJ2-5
abundance: .
CDR3aa: CASRDKGSNEQYF
CDR3nt: TGTGCCAGCCGGGACAAGGGGAGTAATGAGCAGTACTTC

d_gene: .
v_gene: TRBV5-1
j_gene: TRBJ1-1
abundance: .
CDR3aa: CASSPRSGQGNTEAFF
CDR3nt: TGCGCCAGCAGCCCAAGATCAGGGCAGGGGAACACTGAAGCTTTCTTT

d_gene: TRBD1
v_gene: TRBV6-2/TRBV6-3
j_gene: TRBJ2-3
abundance: few
CDR3aa: CASSYTNHRGRDTDTQYF
CDR3nt: TGTGCCAGCAGTTACACAAATCACAGGGGGCGCGACACAGATACGCAGTATTTT